This TCR beta chain derives from a study of cytomegalovirus exposure and HLA in healthy donors. There are 17 residues in the CDR3. Germline-derived CDR1 and CDR2 are SGDLS and YYNGEE. V dropped 0 bases and J dropped 8; count of bases not matched to a gene: 13. Regarding the study as a whole: There were a few CMV-associated chains whose specificity for CMV antigens was confirmed in vitro.

Vbeta (60) and Jbeta (13) primers were used in the PCR. The protocol was immunoSEQ multiplex PCR, while the TCRdb copy is restricted to in-frame clones and leaves out a portion. The table includes a few hundred thousand clones, approximately 81% detected once. Each donor's status was that of a healthy bone marrow donor. On this clone: The antigen remains unidentified.

This receptor was identified in a young man in good health and CMV-seronegative. The chain couples TRBV9 to TRBJ2-1, with TRBD2 identical over 8 bases. The sample was PBMCs. The CDR3 nucleotides are TGTGCCAGCAGCGTAGAAGAAGGGACTAGGGGGAAAGATGAGCAGTTCTTC. Translation gives CASSVEEGTRGKDEQFF.